The 20 T cell receptor beta chains reported below all come from one sample, sequenced in a study of identical twins. TCRdb fed the 5' RACE reads into MiXCR, producing one record per CDR3 protein. The repertoire holds 1.5 million to 2 million distinct CDR3 sequences, with about 32% as singletons. Sequenced input: cord blood. The receptors shown here come from a newborn girl in good health.

The V gene is TRBV7-2, the J gene TRBJ1-6; 8 bases agree with TRBD1. This CDR3 spans 17 amino acids. Germline loops: CDR1 SGHTA, CDR2 FQGNSA. Trimming took 1 base from V and 4 from J; bases not matched to a gene: 6. The CDR3 sequence: CASSLGKQGGYNSPLHF. In DNA, the CDR3 is TGTGCCAGCAGCTTAGGAAAACAGGGGGGGTATAATTCACCCCTCCACTTT.

This rearrangement joins TRBV6-2 or TRBV6-3 to TRBJ2-5; D perhaps matches TRBD2 (6 bases). CDR1 MNHEY and CDR2 SVGEGT come from the germline V gene. The V end was cut by 5 bases, the J end by 5 bases, with 24 bases between. The length of the CDR3 is 17 residues. The CDR3 coding sequence is TGTGCCAGCAGTCGAGTTCGGTCCTTAGCGGCTCGCGAGACCCAGTACTTC. The encoded protein is CASSRVRSLAARETQYF.

This clonotype was detected a few times. V and J are TRBV6-1 and TRBJ2-1, with TRBD2 as a possible D gene (7 bases). Germline V lookup: CDR1 MNHNS, CDR2 SASEGT. The CDR3 consists of 15 residues. The germline V and J ends were trimmed by 2 bases and 5 bases, with 13 bases remaining between them. CDR3 sequence (DNA): TGTGCCAGCAGTGAAACACAGGGAGGGGACAATGAGCAGTTCTTC. Translated: CASSETQGGDNEQFF.

This chain uses TRBV5-1 with TRBJ2-3; 14 nucleotides agree with TRBD2. This CDR3 has 15 amino acids. The trim removed 3 bases at V and 7 bases at J, leaving 4 bases unmatched. Germline CDR1 SGHRS, CDR2 YFSETQ. The CDR3 region is CASSYGTSGGNTQYF. The CDR3 nucleotides read TGCGCCAGCAGCTACGGGACTAGCGGGGGAAATACGCAGTATTTT.

This clonotype was observed a handful of times. The chain joins TRBV2 to TRBJ2-3, with D possibly being TRBD1 (6 bases). Germline loops: CDR1 SNHLY, CDR2 FYNNEI. The CDR3 sequence is 13 residues long. Trimming removed 6 bases from V and 4 bases from J, with 11 bases in between. The CDR3 DNA is TGTGCCAGCAGCAGGGGTGAGGCAGATACGCAGTATTTT. Translated, it gives CASSRGEADTQYF.

This clonotype was found once. Possible read error: a much larger clone is one base away. The chain combines TRBV28 with TRBJ2-5; 11 bases line up with TRBD2. Germline V lookup: CDR1 MDHEN, CDR2 SYDVKM. This CDR3 has 16 residues. Unmatched junction bases numbered 11, after V lost 5 bases and J lost 6 bases. The CDR3 DNA reads TGTGCCAGCAGTCCCCTACTAGCGGGAGTTGAAAAGACCCAGTACTTC. Translated: CASSPLLAGVEKTQYF. Drawing the rest from reference TRBV28 and TRBJ2-5, the complete variable domain is DVKVTQSSRYLVKRTGEKVFLECVQDMDHENMFWYRQDPGLGLRLIYFSYDVKMKEKGDIPEGYSVSREKKERFSLILESASTNQTSMYLCASSPLLAGVEKTQYFGPGTRLLVL.

This clonotype appeared a few times. The gene calls are TRBV25-1 and TRBJ2-4; D tentatively reads TRBD1 or TRBD2 (5 bases each). TRBJ2-7 explains the end of the DNA better; the J call may be wrong. The CDR3 is 12 amino acids. The V gene's germline CDR1 is MGHDK and CDR2 SYGVNS. The CDR3 coding sequence is TGTGCCAGCAGTGAATTGAGGGGCGAGCAGTACTTC. Amino acid sequence: CASSELRGEQYF.

The rearrangement uses TRBV3-1 and TRBJ2-3, with TRBD1 matching over 7 bases. The CDR3 extends over 14 amino acids. Unmatched junction bases numbered 4, after V lost 1 base and J lost 6 bases. Germline lookup yields CDR1 LGHDT and CDR2 YNNKEL (reference sequence). The CDR3 spells CASSQGGRGDTQYF. CDR3 sequence (DNA): TGTGCCAGCAGCCAAGGGGGCAGGGGGGATACGCAGTATTTT.

V gene TRBV10-3 combines with J gene TRBJ2-6; no firm D call. Trimming shortened V by 3 bases and J by 2 bases, and 8 bases separated the two germline ends. The length of the CDR3 is 15 residues. Germline assignment: CDR1 ENHRY and CDR2 SYGVKD. CDR3 region: CAISENGAGANVLTF. The CDR3 DNA reads as TGTGCCATCAGTGAAAACGGTGCTGGGGCCAACGTCCTGACTTTC.

This clonotype came up a few times. The rearrangement joins TRBV5-1 to TRBJ1-1; unclear D gene. Per germline, CDR1 SGHRS and CDR2 YFSETQ. Trimming shortened V by 4 bases and J by 6 bases, and 10 bases separated the two germline ends. The CDR3 length is 12 residues. For the CDR3, the DNA is TGCGCCAGCAGCCTCCCGACACCTGAAGCTTTCTTT. Translating it yields CASSLPTPEAFF.

This clonotype was seen only a few times. The CDR3 nucleotides read TGTGCCAGCAGTGAAAACAGGGTACACGAGCAGTACTTC. This gives the protein CASSENRVHEQYF. The V call is TRBV27, the J call TRBJ2-4; D possibly corresponds to TRBD1 (6 bases). The last part of the DNA fits TRBJ2-7 better; the J call may be wrong. The CDR3 runs 13 residues. CDR1 is MNHEY, CDR2 SMNVEV, per germline (reference sequence).

The J gene is TRBJ2-3, the V gene TRBV27, with D possibly TRBD2 on 6 matching bases. The CDR3 extends over 17 amino acids. From germline, CDR1 is MNHEY and CDR2 SMNVEV (reference sequence). V gave up 3 bases and J gave up 2 bases, with 18 bases separating them. The CDR3 loop reads CASSLGPGVADTDTQYF. The CDR3 region has the DNA TGTGCCAGCAGTTTGGGGCCGGGGGTAGCCGACACAGATACGCAGTATTTT.

The count of this clonotype is one. This chain joins TRBV21-1 and TRBJ2-7; TRBD1 is taken as the D call from the table, unchecked against the DNA. TRBV21-1 is a documented pseudogene. The CDR3 sequence is 16 residues long. This CDR3 is CASSKRRTGSAYEQYF. The CDR3 nucleotides read TGTGCCAGCAGCAAACGACGGACAGGGTCTGCCTACGAGCAGTACTTC.

This clonotype showed up just once. The chain carries TRBV20-1 and TRBJ2-1; no clear D. CDR1 and CDR2 (germline): DFQATT, SNEGSKA (reference sequence). This CDR3 contains 12 residues. V gave up 0 bases and J gave up 9 bases, with 9 bases separating them. The CDR3 loop is CSARDDGGEQFF. In DNA, the CDR3 is TGCAGTGCTAGAGATGACGGTGGTGAGCAGTTCTTC.

This clonotype occurred a few times. This chain connects TRBV6-2 or TRBV6-3 to TRBJ2-5; 7 bases match TRBD1. CDR1 is MNHEY and CDR2 is SVGEGT in the germline V gene. This CDR3 has 13 amino acids. J lost 5 bases, V lost 5 bases, and 5 bases had no gene match. Written as DNA, the CDR3 is TGTGCCAGCAGTAAGACAGGGACGGAGACCCAGTACTTC. Translation gives CASSKTGTETQYF.

The chain combines TRBV5-6 with TRBJ1-2; possibly TRBD1 for D (5 bases). Germline V CDR1 and CDR2: SGHDT, YYEEEE. The CDR3 length is 14 residues. The germline V and J ends were trimmed by 2 bases and 2 bases, with 10 bases remaining between them. This chain's CDR3 is CASSFGRQNYGYTF. The CDR3 bases are TGTGCCAGCAGCTTCGGGCGACAGAACTATGGCTACACCTTC.

This clonotype occurred a few times. The CDR3 here is CASSGWGLTVKETQYF. The CDR3 nucleotides read TGTGCCAGCAGCGGCTGGGGACTGACAGTAAAAGAGACCCAGTACTTC. The chain couples TRBV7-2 to TRBJ2-5, with D tentatively TRBD2 (6 bases). CDR3 length: 16 amino acids. Per the germline V gene, CDR1 is SGHTA and CDR2 is FQGNSA. Trimming left V 5 bases short and J 3 bases short, with 19 bases between.

At least ten counts were recorded for this clonotype. The chain carries TRBV6-1 and TRBJ1-1; possibly TRBD1 for D (6 bases). Germline V gene sequence: CDR1 MNHNS, CDR2 SASEGT. Trimming took 6 bases from V and 1 from J, leaving 6 bases between them. The CDR3 has 12 amino acids. This chain's CDR3 is CASRGQNTEAFF. In DNA, the CDR3 is TGTGCCAGCAGGGGACAGAACACTGAAGCTTTCTTT.

This clonotype was detected a few times. This CDR3 is CASSEPQQGVVETQYF. The CDR3 coding sequence is TGTGCCAGCAGTGAACCCCAACAGGGGGTGGTTGAGACCCAGTACTTC. This chain connects TRBV25-1 to TRBJ2-5, with 8 nucleotides matching TRBD1. Per germline, CDR1 MGHDK and CDR2 SYGVNS. This CDR3 is built from 16 residues. J gave up 5 bases and V 2 bases, and 10 bases lay outside the gene matches.

The table lists this clonotype with a few counts. V gene TRBV7-9 combines with J gene TRBJ2-7; 9 bases map to TRBD1. V lost 1 base to trimming and J lost 5 bases; unmatched junction nucleotides: 6. Germline V CDR1 and CDR2: SEHNR, FQNEAQ (reference sequence). The CDR3 totals 15 residues. Written as DNA, the CDR3 is TGTGCCAGCAGCTTAGTCAACAGGGGGCTCGACGAGCAGTACTTC. This codes for CASSLVNRGLDEQYF.